The clone carrying this T cell receptor beta chain turned up a few times. The antigen is not known. Sequenced with the Oncomine TCR Beta short-read assay was DNA taken from cultured CD4+ T cells. Extraction of genomic DNA was performed on cultured CD4+ T cells. Via MiXCR, TCRdb re-called the PCR reads, giving one row per CDR3 protein. The sample holds around 19,000 distinct CDR3 sequences, more than 40% seen once. This sample is drawn from a study of vaccination and CD4 T cells after COVID-19. Study context: Following dose two, a median around 65 days (range 14 to 241) passed before post-vaccine samples were taken. Overlapping spike peptides of SARS-CoV-2, HCoV-NL63, HCoV-OC43 and HCoV-229E stimulated the cells.

Study-wide results and caveats: The median number of SARS-CoV-2-reactive clonotypes increased from approximately 21 to 38, a change that did not reach significance.

Germline V gene data show CDR1 as SEHNR and CDR2 as FQNEAQ (reference sequence). The CDR3 is 15 amino acids. Trimming at V came to 1 base and at J to 6 bases, leaving 7 bases not matched to a gene. The sample's treatment: roughly 10-day PBMC culture with coronavirus spike peptide pools or control peptides (ViraFEST assay). The gene calls are TRBV7-9 and TRBJ2-3, with 7 bases fitting TRBD1. The TCR sequence derives from a human donor who had recovered from COVID-19. The sequenced sample was CD4+ T cells from blood, cultured in vitro, obtained before SARS-CoV-2 vaccination. The CDR3 nucleotides are TGTGCCAGCAGCTTAGGTAGGGGGCAAATGGATACGCAGTATTTT. It specifies CASSLGRGQMDTQYF.